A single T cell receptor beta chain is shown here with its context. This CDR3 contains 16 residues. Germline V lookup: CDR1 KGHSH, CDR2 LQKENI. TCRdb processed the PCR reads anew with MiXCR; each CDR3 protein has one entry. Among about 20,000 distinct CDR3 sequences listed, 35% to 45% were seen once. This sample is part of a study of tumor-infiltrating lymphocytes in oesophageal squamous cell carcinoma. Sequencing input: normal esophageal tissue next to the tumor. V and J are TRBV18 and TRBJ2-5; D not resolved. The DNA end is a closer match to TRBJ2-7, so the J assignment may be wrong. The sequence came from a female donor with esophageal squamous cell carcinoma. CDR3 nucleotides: TGTGCCAGCTCACCATTGTCATCGCCAGGCCCCTACGAGCAGTACTTC. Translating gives CASSPLSSPGPYEQYF.